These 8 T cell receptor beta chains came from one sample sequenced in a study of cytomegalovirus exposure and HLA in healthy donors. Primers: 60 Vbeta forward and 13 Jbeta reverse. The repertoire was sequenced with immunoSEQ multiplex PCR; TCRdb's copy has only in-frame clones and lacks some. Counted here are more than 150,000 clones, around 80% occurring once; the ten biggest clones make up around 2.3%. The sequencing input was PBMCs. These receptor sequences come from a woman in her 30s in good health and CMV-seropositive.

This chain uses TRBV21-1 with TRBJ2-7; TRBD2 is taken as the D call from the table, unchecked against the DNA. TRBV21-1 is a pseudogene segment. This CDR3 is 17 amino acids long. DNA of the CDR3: TGTGCCAGCAGCAAAGCGCCCCTGGGCGGGAGCTCCTACGAGCAGTACTTC. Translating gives CASSKAPLGGSSYEQYF.

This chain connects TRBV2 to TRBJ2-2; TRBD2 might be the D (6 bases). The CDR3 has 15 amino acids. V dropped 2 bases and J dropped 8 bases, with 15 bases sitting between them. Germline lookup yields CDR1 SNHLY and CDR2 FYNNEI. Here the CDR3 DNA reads TGTGCCAGCAGTGAATTGGGTCGGGGGAGTGGGGAGCTGTTTTTT. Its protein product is CASSELGRGSGELFF.

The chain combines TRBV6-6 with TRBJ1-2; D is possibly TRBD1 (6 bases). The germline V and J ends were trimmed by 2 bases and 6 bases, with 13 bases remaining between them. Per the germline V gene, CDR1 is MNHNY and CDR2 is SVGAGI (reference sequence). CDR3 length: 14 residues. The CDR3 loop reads CASSYRQDSDGYTF. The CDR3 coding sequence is TGTGCCAGCAGTTACAGACAGGACTCAGATGGCTACACCTTC.

The CDR3 loop reads CAISESGLAGGLKTQYF. As DNA, the CDR3 is TGTGCCATCAGTGAGTCGGGACTAGCGGGGGGGCTGAAGACCCAGTACTTC. The chain is built from TRBV10-3 and TRBJ2-5, with 16 bases lining up with TRBD2. This CDR3 has 17 residues. V trimming: 0 bases; J trimming: 6 bases; junction bases outside the gene matches: 4. Per germline, CDR1 ENHRY and CDR2 SYGVKD.

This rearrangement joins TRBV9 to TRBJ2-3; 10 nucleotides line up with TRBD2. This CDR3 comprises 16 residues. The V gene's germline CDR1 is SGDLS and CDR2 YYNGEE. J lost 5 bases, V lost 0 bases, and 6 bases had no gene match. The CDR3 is CASSVAQRGGRDTQYF. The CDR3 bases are TGTGCCAGCAGCGTAGCACAGCGGGGGGGCCGAGATACGCAGTATTTT.

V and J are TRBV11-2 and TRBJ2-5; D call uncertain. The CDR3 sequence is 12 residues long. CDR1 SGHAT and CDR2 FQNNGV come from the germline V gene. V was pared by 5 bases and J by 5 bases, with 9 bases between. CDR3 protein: CASSPSRETQYF. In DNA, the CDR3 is TGTGCCAGCAGCCCCTCCAGGGAGACCCAGTACTTC. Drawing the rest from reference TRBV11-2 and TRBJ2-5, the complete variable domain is EAGVAQSPRYKIIEKRQSVAFWCNPISGHATLYWYQQILGQGPKLLIQFQNNGVVDDSQLPKDRFSAERLKGVDSTLKIQPAKLEDSAVYLCASSPSRETQYFGPGTRLLVL.

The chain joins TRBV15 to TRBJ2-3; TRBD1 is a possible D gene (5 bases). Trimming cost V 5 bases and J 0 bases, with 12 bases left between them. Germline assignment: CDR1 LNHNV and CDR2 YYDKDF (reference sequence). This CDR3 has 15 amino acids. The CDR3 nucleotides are TGTGCCACCAGCCCGTGGGCAGGGAGCACAGATACGCAGTATTTT. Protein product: CATSPWAGSTDTQYF.

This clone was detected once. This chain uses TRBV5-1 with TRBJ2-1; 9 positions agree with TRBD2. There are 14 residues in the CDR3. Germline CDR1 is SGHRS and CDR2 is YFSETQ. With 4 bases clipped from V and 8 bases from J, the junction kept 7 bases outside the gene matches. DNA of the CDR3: TGCGCCAGCAGCGGTGGTAGCGGGGGCTATGAGCAGTTCTTC. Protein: CASSGGSGGYEQFF.